A selection of T cell receptor beta chains follows, all from one sample in a study of identical twins. TCRdb recomputed calls from the 5' RACE reads with MiXCR, one row per CDR3 protein. The sample consists of 400,000 to 600,000 distinct CDR3 sequences, 20% to 25% of them appearing once. The data also belong to a second study, concerning yellow fever vaccine responses in identical twins.

The sequenced sample was CD4+ T cells sorted from blood. The source of these receptors is a woman aged 18-29 years in good health. Each CDR3 is given with its conserved first and last residue. Fields, in order: J gene, V gene, D gene, clone size, CDR3 DNA, CDR3 protein. The D gene is left open where the match is weak. Part of the rows lack a size; the others show once, few, many or a class for expanded clones.

j_gene: TRBJ2-7
v_gene: TRBV11-1
d_gene: TRBD2
abundance: few
CDR3nt: TGTGCCAGCAGCTTAATCTTCGGGACTAGCGGGATTTTGGAGCAGTACTTC
CDR3aa: CASSLIFGTSGILEQYF

j_gene: TRBJ2-4
v_gene: TRBV5-1
d_gene: -
abundance: -
CDR3nt: TGCGCCAGCAGCTTGGGGCCATTAATAGCCAAAAACATTCAGTACTTC
CDR3aa: CASSLGPLIAKNIQYF

j_gene: TRBJ2-1
v_gene: TRBV14
d_gene: -
abundance: -
CDR3nt: TGTGCCAGCAGCCTAGCGGGACAGGGCTCCGATGAGCAGTTCTTC
CDR3aa: CASSLAGQGSDEQFF

j_gene: TRBJ2-5
v_gene: TRBV20-1
d_gene: -
abundance: -
CDR3nt: TGCAGTGCTAGTATCGAGACCCAGTACTTC
CDR3aa: CSASIETQYF

j_gene: TRBJ2-1
v_gene: TRBV15
d_gene: TRBD2
abundance: -
CDR3nt: TGTGCCACCAGCAACGCCCGTAGTCGGACTAGCGGGAGTGATGAGCAGTTCTTC
CDR3aa: CATSNARSRTSGSDEQFF

j_gene: TRBJ1-2
v_gene: TRBV3-1
d_gene: TRBD1
abundance: few
CDR3nt: TGTGCCAGCAGCCAACCCGGACAGGGAGGAGGCTACACCTTC
CDR3aa: CASSQPGQGGGYTF

j_gene: TRBJ1-6
v_gene: TRBV2
d_gene: -
abundance: few
CDR3nt: TGTGCCAGCAGCTATTCGAGTTCACCCCTCCACTTT
CDR3aa: CASSYSSSPLHF

j_gene: TRBJ1-4
v_gene: TRBV5-1
d_gene: TRBD1
abundance: few
CDR3nt: TGCGCCAGCAGCTTGGGAGCAGGGGGCCCCGCAACTAATGAAAAACTGTTTTTT
CDR3aa: CASSLGAGGPATNEKLFF

j_gene: TRBJ1-2
v_gene: TRBV7-2
d_gene: -
abundance: -
CDR3nt: TGTGCCAGCAGCCTTGACAAGGGGGACTATGGCTACACCTTC
CDR3aa: CASSLDKGDYGYTF

j_gene: TRBJ2-3
v_gene: TRBV5-1
d_gene: -
abundance: -
CDR3nt: TGCGCCAGCAGCTGGACTACCGCAGATACGCAGTATTTT
CDR3aa: CASSWTTADTQYF

j_gene: TRBJ2-7
v_gene: TRBV7-8
d_gene: -
abundance: few
CDR3nt: TGTGCCAGCAGCTTGGGACCGATCTACGAGCAGTACTTC
CDR3aa: CASSLGPIYEQYF

j_gene: TRBJ2-7
v_gene: TRBV9
d_gene: TRBD2
abundance: many
CDR3nt: TGTGCCAGCAGCGTAGTAGCGGGCCTCTCCTACGAGCAGTACTTC
CDR3aa: CASSVVAGLSYEQYF

j_gene: TRBJ2-1
v_gene: TRBV5-1
d_gene: TRBD1
abundance: -
CDR3nt: TGCGCCAGCAACCCCAGGCAGGGGGCACGAAATGAGCAGTTCTTC
CDR3aa: CASNPRQGARNEQFF

j_gene: TRBJ2-2
v_gene: TRBV5-1
d_gene: TRBD2
abundance: many
CDR3nt: TGCGCCAGCTCAGGGACTAGCGGTAACACCGGGGAGCTGTTTTTT
CDR3aa: CASSGTSGNTGELFF

j_gene: TRBJ2-7
v_gene: TRBV28
d_gene: -
abundance: few
CDR3nt: TGTGCCAGCAAAGAAGTGGGGAAATACGAGCAGTACTTC
CDR3aa: CASKEVGKYEQYF

j_gene: TRBJ1-1
v_gene: TRBV5-1
d_gene: TRBD1
abundance: -
CDR3nt: TGCGCCAGCAGCGTACCCAGGGGGATGAACACTGAAGCTTTCTTT
CDR3aa: CASSVPRGMNTEAFF

j_gene: TRBJ2-2
v_gene: TRBV7-8
d_gene: TRBD2
abundance: few
CDR3nt: TGTGCCAGCAGCTTAGTCCAATTACTAGCGGGGGTTACATTGGAGCTGTTTTTT
CDR3aa: CASSLVQLLAGVTLELFF

j_gene: TRBJ1-5
v_gene: TRBV18
d_gene: -
abundance: few
CDR3nt: TGTGCCAGCTCACCAAATGACAATCAGCCCCAGCATTTT
CDR3aa: CASSPNDNQPQHF

j_gene: TRBJ2-3
v_gene: TRBV6-1
d_gene: -
abundance: -
CDR3nt: TGTGCCAGCAGTGAATACGGGAGCACAGATACGCAGTATTTT
CDR3aa: CASSEYGSTDTQYF

j_gene: TRBJ2-7
v_gene: TRBV6-5
d_gene: TRBD2
abundance: few
CDR3nt: TGTGCCAGCAGTTATCGGACTAGCTACGAGCAGTACTTC
CDR3aa: CASSYRTSYEQYF

j_gene: TRBJ2-1
v_gene: TRBV3-1
d_gene: -
abundance: -
CDR3nt: TGTGCCAGCAGCCTCTCCGACTGGGGCTCCTACAATGAGCAGTTCTTC
CDR3aa: CASSLSDWGSYNEQFF

j_gene: TRBJ2-2
v_gene: TRBV3-1
d_gene: TRBD2
abundance: -
CDR3nt: TGTGCCAGCAGCTACCTAGCGGGAGGGAACACCGGGGAGCTGTTTTTT
CDR3aa: CASSYLAGGNTGELFF

j_gene: TRBJ2-2
v_gene: TRBV7-8
d_gene: -
abundance: -
CDR3nt: TGTGCCAGCAGCTTAGGAGATTACGGGGAGCTGTTTTTT
CDR3aa: CASSLGDYGELFF

j_gene: TRBJ2-5
v_gene: TRBV24-1
d_gene: -
abundance: -
CDR3nt: TGTGCCACCAGCGGACGGTACCAAGAGACCCAGTACTTC
CDR3aa: CATSGRYQETQYF